The rows below give T cell receptor beta chains drawn from one sample of a study of T-cell memory formation after mild COVID-19. TCRdb independently ran MiXCR on the 5' RACE reads; one entry per CDR3 protein. The sample carries 500,000 to 550,000 distinct CDR3 sequences, about a fifth recorded once. The source material was PBMCs or a T cell subset sorted from them (not recorded which). The source of these receptors is an adult woman who had mild COVID-19 (a few samples of this study predate the infection). Cell type and time point are not known. The conserved cysteine and the conserved F or W are not part of the CDR3 here. The D gene is left open where the match is weak. Not all rows give a size; the values are once, few, many and, for expanded clones, a class.

j_call	d_call	v_call	clone_size	cdr3_aa
TRBJ2-2	-	TRBV24-1	-	ATSRQNTGELF
TRBJ2-2	-	TRBV12-3/TRBV12-4	few	ASTKFYTGSLDTGELF
TRBJ1-4	-	TRBV7-9	few	ASSTAGGVEKLF
TRBJ1-3	-	TRBV6-5	few	ASSSGERAIY
TRBJ1-2	-	TRBV25-1	-	ASSRDGYT
TRBJ1-4	-	TRBV2	few	ASTGSTSWTNEKLF
TRBJ2-6	TRBD1	TRBV11-2	-	TSSLHTGGSGANVLT
TRBJ2-1	TRBD1	TRBV7-7	few	ASSLRQGIEQF
TRBJ2-5	-	TRBV6-5	few	ASSYSIKETQY
TRBJ2-1	-	TRBV2	-	ASSEALPPGLGEKF
TRBJ2-5	-	TRBV5-1	few	ASSTSLEETQY
TRBJ2-7	TRBD2	TRBV7-9	few	ASSGSSSGIGYEQY
TRBJ2-7	-	TRBV2	many	ASSAGYYEQY
TRBJ2-1	-	TRBV2	few	ASSRDSTYNEQF
TRBJ2-7	-	TRBV7-9	few	ASQGGGLRPGYEQY
TRBJ2-5	-	TRBV11-2	-	AGGTDRKTQY
TRBJ2-1	TRBD2	TRBV2	few	ASLLAGPNNEQF
TRBJ2-1	-	TRBV9	few	DQFGRGDNEQF
TRBJ2-1	TRBD1	TRBV24-1	few	ATNHRGRNEQF
TRBJ1-2	-	TRBV12-3/TRBV12-4	few	ASRAGTTNYGYT
TRBJ1-2	-	TRBV9	-	ASSPSMEDYGYT
TRBJ2-4	-	TRBV24-1	few	ATSGPGNIQY
TRBJ1-2	-	TRBV12-3/TRBV12-4	few	ASRGDRLYGYT
TRBJ1-1	-	TRBV9	few	ASSVSGGNTEAF
TRBJ1-5	-	TRBV12-3/TRBV12-4	few	ASSLLGALNQPQH
TRBJ1-1	-	TRBV18	few	ASSPKSGVNTEAF
TRBJ1-4	-	TRBV4-1	few	ASSQILGGDEKLF
TRBJ1-5	TRBD1	TRBV29-1	-	SVEDPGQGGQPQH
TRBJ1-1	TRBD1	TRBV4-3	-	ASSRDRVELGEAF
TRBJ1-2	-	TRBV7-3	-	ASSSSRADYGYT